These T cell receptor beta chains were read from a single sample in a study of T cell repertoires in cytomegalovirus infection. Antigens of these TCRs are unknown. One entry per CDR3 protein results from TCRdb running MiXCR on the reads. The sample has around 500,000 distinct CDR3 sequences; more than 40% are singletons. The sequenced sample was cultured PBMCs, obtained from culture after CMV antigen stimulation. The source is a human donor in good health (CMV status not recorded). Some clones in this sample may be carry-over from other donors' samples. CDR3s include the opening cysteine and the closing phenylalanine or tryptophan. The D gene is left open where the match is weak. Where a row states a size, it is once, few, many or the class of an expanded clone; other rows omit it.

abundance,j_gene,v_gene,d_gene,CDR3nt,CDR3aa
-,TRBJ2-3,TRBV7-2,-,TGTGCCAGCAGCTCGCGACCCGCTGACTGGGTGTCGGCCACAGATACGCAGTATTTT,CASSSRPADWVSATDTQYF
-,TRBJ2-3,TRBV11-1,TRBD2,TGTGCCAGCAGCGTGGGGAGCGGGGGGGCTGAGGATACGCAGTATTTT,CASSVGSGGAEDTQYF
-,TRBJ2-7,TRBV18,-,TGTGCCAGCTCACCGGTGACAGCGACAACCTACGAGCAGTACTTC,CASSPVTATTYEQYF
-,TRBJ1-4,TRBV4-1,-,TGCGCCAGCAGCCAAGAACGGAATAATGAAAAACTGTTTTTT,CASSQERNNEKLFF
few,TRBJ2-7,TRBV12-3/TRBV12-4,TRBD2,TGTGCCAGCAGTTTACGTCGCGGCGGGGGGTACGAGCAGTACTTC,CASSLRRGGGYEQYF
many,TRBJ2-3,TRBV7-2,-,TGTGCCAGCAGCTTCTACGGGGCGACCACAGATACGCAGTATTTT,CASSFYGATTDTQYF
-,TRBJ1-5,TRBV6-6,-,TGTGCCAGCAGCTTCCCGTCCGTTAGCAATCAGCCCCAGCATTTT,CASSFPSVSNQPQHF
many,TRBJ1-1,TRBV4-1,-,TGTGCCAGCAGTCGAGGGGTGAACACTGAAGCTTTCTTT,CASSRGVNTEAFF
-,TRBJ2-7,TRBV28,TRBD2,TGTGCCATCCTACGGGAGGGGCTAGTCTACGAGCAGTACTTC,CAILREGLVYEQYF
-,TRBJ1-2,TRBV7-2,-,TGTGCCAGCAGCTTAGGAATCGGCGGCCTCAACTATGGCTACACCTTC,CASSLGIGGLNYGYTF
-,TRBJ2-5,TRBV11-1,-,TGTGCCAGCAGCTTACAGCTAGCGCGGGAGACCCAGTACTTC,CASSLQLARETQYF
-,TRBJ2-4,TRBV3-1,-,TGTGCCAGCAGCCAACGGTTTCCCTGGGAGGTAGCCAAAAACATTCAGTACTTC,CASSQRFPWEVAKNIQYF
-,TRBJ1-4,TRBV28,-,TGTGCCAGCAAGAGCGGAAATGAAAAACTGTTTTTT,CASKSGNEKLFF
-,TRBJ1-2,TRBV6-1,-,TGTGCCAGCAGTCCAGGCCTCGGCCGGTATGGCTACACCTTC,CASSPGLGRYGYTF
-,TRBJ2-7,TRBV4-1,-,TGCGCCAGCAGCCAAGATCGCACCCTCGGGGAGCAGTACTTC,CASSQDRTLGEQYF
-,TRBJ1-1,TRBV6-6,-,TGTGCCAGCAGTTACGTAGTCGGGGCGGCCACTGAAGCTTTCTTT,CASSYVVGAATEAFF
few,TRBJ1-1,TRBV7-2,-,TGTGCCAGCAGCTCACGCGCCGCCAGGGTTCGAGGAGCTTTCTTT,CASSSRAARVRGAFF
-,TRBJ1-3,TRBV5-1,-,TGCGCCAGCAGCTCCAATCCTGTCCGAGAATCTGGAAACACCATATATTTT,CASSSNPVRESGNTIYF
-,TRBJ1-2,TRBV28,-,TGTGCCAGCAGTAGACAGTCGACTAACTATGGCTACACCTTC,CASSRQSTNYGYTF
-,TRBJ2-5,TRBV12-3/TRBV12-4,TRBD2,TGTGCCAGCAGGCCGGGGGGGCTGTCGGAGACCCAGTACTTC,CASRPGGLSETQYF
few,TRBJ2-1,TRBV12-3/TRBV12-4,-,TGTGCCAGCAGTTTCGAGCGCAATGAGCAGTTCTTC,CASSFERNEQFF
once,TRBJ2-5,TRBV2,-,TGTGCCAGCAGCGTACAGGAGGAGACCCAGTACTTC,CASSVQEETQYF